This T cell receptor beta chain was sequenced in a study of cytomegalovirus exposure and HLA in healthy donors. The PCR was carried out with 60 Vbeta primers and 13 Jbeta primers. Sequencing was performed with immunoSEQ multiplex PCR; in TCRdb, only in-frame clones are kept and a portion is missing. The table has about 140,000 clones, 66% seen once; the top ten hold 6.5%. Findings of the study overall: Cytomegalovirus association was assigned to around 150 TCR beta chains. The classifier reportedly diagnosed cytomegalovirus status with high sensitivity and specificity. Across donors, sequencing depth was assumed by presence/absence analyses to be roughly uniform. Some V segments, including TRBV6-2 and TRBV6-3, were excluded as indistinguishable.

CDR1 is SGHTA and CDR2 is FQGTGA in the germline V gene. V dropped 6 bases and J dropped 5 bases, with 16 bases sitting between them. This CDR3 spans 14 amino acids. Note on this clone: Antigen: not known.

The clonotype comes from a woman aged 55 to 70 in good health and CMV-seronegative. Input material: PBMCs. The chain links TRBV7-3 to TRBJ2-5, with unresolved D. CDR3 nucleotides: TGTGCCAGCAGTCCACAGATCGGTGGGGAGACCCAGTACTTC. Its translation: CASSPQIGGETQYF.